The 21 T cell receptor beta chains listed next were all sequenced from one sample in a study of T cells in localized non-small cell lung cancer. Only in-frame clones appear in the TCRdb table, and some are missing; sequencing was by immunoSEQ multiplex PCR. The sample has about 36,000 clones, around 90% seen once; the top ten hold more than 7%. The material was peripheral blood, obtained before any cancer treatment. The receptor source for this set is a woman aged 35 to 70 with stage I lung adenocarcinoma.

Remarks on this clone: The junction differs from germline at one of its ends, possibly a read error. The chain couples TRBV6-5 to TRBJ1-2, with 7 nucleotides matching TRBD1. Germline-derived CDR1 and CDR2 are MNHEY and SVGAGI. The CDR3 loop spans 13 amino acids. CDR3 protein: CASSRQGNFGYTF. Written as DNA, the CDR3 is TGTGCCAGCTCACGACAGGGCAACTTTGGCTACACCTTC.

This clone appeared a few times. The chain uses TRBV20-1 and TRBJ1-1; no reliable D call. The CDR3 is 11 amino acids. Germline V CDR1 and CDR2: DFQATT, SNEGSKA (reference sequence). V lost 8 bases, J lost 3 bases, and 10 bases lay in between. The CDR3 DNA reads TGCAGTAGCCAGGTTTACACTGAAGCTTTCTTT. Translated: CSSQVYTEAFF.

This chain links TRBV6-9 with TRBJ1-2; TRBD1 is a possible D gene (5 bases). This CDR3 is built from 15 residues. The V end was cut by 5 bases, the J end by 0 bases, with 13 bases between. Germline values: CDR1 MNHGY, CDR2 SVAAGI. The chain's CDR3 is CASSPQQGANYGYTF. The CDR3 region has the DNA TGTGCCAGCAGTCCTCAACAAGGGGCTAACTATGGCTACACCTTC.

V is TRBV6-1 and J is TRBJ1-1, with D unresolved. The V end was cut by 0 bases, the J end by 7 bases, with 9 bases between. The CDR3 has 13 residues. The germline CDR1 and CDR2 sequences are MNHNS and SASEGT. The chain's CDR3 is CASSEADTLEAFF. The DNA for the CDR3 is TGTGCCAGCAGTGAAGCTGACACCCTTGAAGCTTTCTTT.

The CDR3 is CATTQPGTVYGYTF. CDR3 sequence (DNA): TGTGCCACAACTCAACCCGGGACAGTATACGGCTACACCTTC. The J gene is TRBJ1-2, the V gene TRBV28, with 7 bases matching TRBD1. V was clipped by 10 bases and J by 8 bases; unmatched bases: 16. Germline assignment: CDR1 MDHEN and CDR2 SYDVKM. CDR3 length: 14 amino acids.

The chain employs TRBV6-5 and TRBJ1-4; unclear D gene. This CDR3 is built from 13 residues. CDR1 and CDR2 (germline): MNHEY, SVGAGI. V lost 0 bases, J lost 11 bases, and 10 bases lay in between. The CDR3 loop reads CASSYSTSGKLFF. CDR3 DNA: TGTGCCAGCAGTTACTCGACGTCCGGTAAACTGTTTTTT.

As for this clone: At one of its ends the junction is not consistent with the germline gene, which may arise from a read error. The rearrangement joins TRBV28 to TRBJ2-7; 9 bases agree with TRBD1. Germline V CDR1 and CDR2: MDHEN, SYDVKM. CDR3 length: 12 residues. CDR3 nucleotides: TGTGCCAGCAGTTTACAACAGGGGGCCAAGGACTTC. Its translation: CASSLQQGAKDF.

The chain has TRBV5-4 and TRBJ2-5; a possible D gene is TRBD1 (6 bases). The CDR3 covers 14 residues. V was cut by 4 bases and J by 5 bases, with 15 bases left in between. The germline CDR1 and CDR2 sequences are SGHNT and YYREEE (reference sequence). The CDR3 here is CASSPNQGSETQYF. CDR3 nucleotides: TGTGCCAGCAGCCCGAACCAGGGGTCGGAGACCCAGTACTTC.

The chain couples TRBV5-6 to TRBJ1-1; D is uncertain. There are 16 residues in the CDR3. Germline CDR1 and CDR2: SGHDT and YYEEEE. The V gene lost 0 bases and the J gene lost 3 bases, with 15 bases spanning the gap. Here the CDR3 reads CASSLATSFGHTEAFF. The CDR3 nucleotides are TGTGCCAGCAGCTTGGCCACTAGTTTTGGTCACACTGAAGCTTTCTTT.

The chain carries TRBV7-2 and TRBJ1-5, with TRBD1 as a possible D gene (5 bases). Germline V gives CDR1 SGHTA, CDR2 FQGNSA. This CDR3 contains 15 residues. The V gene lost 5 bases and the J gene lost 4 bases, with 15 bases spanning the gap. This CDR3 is CASSPGVAGNQPQHF. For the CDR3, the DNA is TGTGCCAGCAGCCCAGGAGTAGCAGGGAATCAGCCCCAGCATTTT.

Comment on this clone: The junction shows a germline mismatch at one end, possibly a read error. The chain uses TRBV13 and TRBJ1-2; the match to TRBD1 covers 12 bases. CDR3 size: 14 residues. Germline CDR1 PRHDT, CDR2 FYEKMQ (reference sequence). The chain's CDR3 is CASNKGQGAYDYTF. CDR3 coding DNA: TGTGCCAGCAACAAGGGACAGGGGGCGTATGACTACACCTTC.

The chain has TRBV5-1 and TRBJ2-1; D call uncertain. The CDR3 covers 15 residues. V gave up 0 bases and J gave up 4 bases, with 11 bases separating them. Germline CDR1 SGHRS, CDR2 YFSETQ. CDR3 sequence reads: CASSLVPGGYNEQFF. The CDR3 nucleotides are TGCGCCAGCAGCTTGGTGCCGGGCGGTTACAATGAGCAGTTCTTC.

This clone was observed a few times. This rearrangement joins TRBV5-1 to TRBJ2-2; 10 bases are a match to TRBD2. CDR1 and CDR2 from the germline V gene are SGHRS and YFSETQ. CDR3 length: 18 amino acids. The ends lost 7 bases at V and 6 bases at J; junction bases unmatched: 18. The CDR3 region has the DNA TGCGCCAGCGCCACTACTCTCTTTAGCGGGGGGTCGGCCGGGGAGCTGTTTTTT. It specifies CASATTLFSGGSAGELFF.

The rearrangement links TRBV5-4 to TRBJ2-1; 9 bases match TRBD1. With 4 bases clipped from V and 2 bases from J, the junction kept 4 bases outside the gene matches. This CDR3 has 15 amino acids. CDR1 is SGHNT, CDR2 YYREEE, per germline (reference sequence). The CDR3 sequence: CASSRGQGAYNEQFF. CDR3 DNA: TGTGCCAGCAGCAGGGGACAGGGAGCCTACAATGAGCAGTTCTTC. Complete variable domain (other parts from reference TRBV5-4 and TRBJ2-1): ETGVTQSPTHLIKTRGQQVTLRCSSQSGHNTVSWYQQALGQGPQFIFQYYREEENGRGNFPPRFSGLQFPNYSSELNVNALELDDSALYLCASSRGQGAYNEQFFGPGTRLTVL.

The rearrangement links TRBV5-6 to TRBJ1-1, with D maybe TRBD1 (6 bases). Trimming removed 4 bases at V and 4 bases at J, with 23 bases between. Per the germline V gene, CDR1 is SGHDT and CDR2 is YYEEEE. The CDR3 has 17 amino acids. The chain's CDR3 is CASSRRQVETFRTEAFF. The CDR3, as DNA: TGTGCCAGCAGCCGGAGACAGGTGGAAACTTTTCGCACTGAAGCTTTCTTT.

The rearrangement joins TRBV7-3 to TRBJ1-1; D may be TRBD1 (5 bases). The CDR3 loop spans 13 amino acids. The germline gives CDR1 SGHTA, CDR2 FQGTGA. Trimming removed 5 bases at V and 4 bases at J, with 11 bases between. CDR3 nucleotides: TGTGCCAGCAGCCCAGGGATTGGCACTGAAGCTTTCTTT. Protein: CASSPGIGTEAFF.

The CDR3 sequence: CASSLSPGSTDTQYF. The DNA for the CDR3 is TGTGCCAGCAGCTTGTCTCCGGGGAGCACAGATACGCAGTATTTT. The V gene is TRBV11-2, the J gene TRBJ2-3; tentative D call: TRBD2 (5 bases). The CDR3 length is 15 residues. Trimming shortened V by 3 bases and J by 0 bases, and 10 bases separated the two germline ends. Germline CDR1 is SGHAT and CDR2 is FQNNGV.

DNA of the CDR3: TGCGCCAGCCGCCGACTAGCGGGGACTCAAGAGACCCAGTACTTC. Translated, it gives CASRRLAGTQETQYF. The rearrangement uses TRBV4-1 and TRBJ2-5; 11 bases fit TRBD2. CDR3 length: 15 amino acids. V lost 8 bases to trimming and J lost 2 bases; unmatched junction nucleotides: 7. In germline, CDR1 is MGHRA, CDR2 YSYEKL.

The CDR3, as DNA: TGTGCCAGCAGCCCGCGAGCGGGGGGCTCCTACGAGCAGTACTTC. As protein: CASSPRAGGSYEQYF. The rearrangement joins TRBV7-2 to TRBJ2-7, with 9 bases aligning to TRBD2. Losses at the gene ends were 5 bases for V and 0 bases for J; bases not matched to a gene: 5. CDR1 is SGHTA, CDR2 FQGNSA, per germline. The CDR3 is made up of 15 amino acids.

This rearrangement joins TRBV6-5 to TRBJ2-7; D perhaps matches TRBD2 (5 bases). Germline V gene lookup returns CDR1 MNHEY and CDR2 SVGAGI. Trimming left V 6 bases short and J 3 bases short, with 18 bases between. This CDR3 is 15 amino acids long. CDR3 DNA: TGTGCCAGCAGCCCCAGACGGGGAAGACACTACGAGCAGTACTTC. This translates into CASSPRRGRHYEQYF.

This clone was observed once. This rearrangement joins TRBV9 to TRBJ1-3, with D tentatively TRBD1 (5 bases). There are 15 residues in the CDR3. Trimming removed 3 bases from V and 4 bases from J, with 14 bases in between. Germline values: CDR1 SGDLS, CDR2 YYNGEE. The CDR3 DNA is TGTGCCAGCAGCGCGTCACAGGTGGAAGGAAACACCATATATTTT. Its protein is CASSASQVEGNTIYF.